The clone carrying this TCR beta chain came up a few times. What it binds is unknown. Purities over 95% were achieved in all sorted populations. The CDR3 extends over 14 amino acids. From germline, CDR1 is SGHRS and CDR2 YFSETQ. The germline V and J ends were trimmed by 3 bases and 4 bases, with 13 bases remaining between them. Investigators reverse transcribed all isolated RNA, so they sequenced expressed TCRB transcripts. The repertoire was sequenced with immunoSEQ multiplex PCR; TCRdb's copy has only in-frame clones and lacks some. The table lists under 300,000 clones, about 7.8% of them singletons. The sample originates from a study of beta chain features in type 1 diabetes. About the study: There were approximately 110,000,000 sorted cells examined across all samples.

Study conclusions and caveats: People with Type 1 diabetes carried modestly yet significantly shorter TCRB CDR3s in all four CD4+ subsets. PCR could preferentially amplify shorter templates, alike in patients and controls.

The chain combines TRBV5-1 with TRBJ1-2; D may be TRBD1 (5 bases). The sequencing sample was made of central memory CD4+ T cells from blood. This sequence originates from a young woman in good health. CDR3 amino acids: CASSWDRGTYGYTF. DNA of the CDR3: TGCGCCAGCAGCTGGGACCGAGGCACCTATGGCTACACCTTC.